This paragraph reports one TCR beta chain. Its antigen remains unidentified. The data were taken from a study of vaccination effects on CD4 cells after COVID-19. Subsequent to a culture period of approximately 11 days, CD4+ T cells were isolated. Two-dose vaccination with either BNT162b2 or mRNA-1273 was given to the participants. Only in-frame clones appear in the TCRdb table, and some are missing; sequencing was by immunoSEQ multiplex PCR. Here the sample spans fewer than 75,000 clones, around 80% being singletons. Here the sequenced sample was CD4+ T cells from PBMCs cultured without peptide, taken after COVID-19 vaccination. The sequence came from a human donor who received a COVID-19 vaccine.

This CDR3 is CASSLVTDTQYF. In nucleotides, the CDR3 is TGCGCCAGCAGCTTGGTGACCGATACGCAGTATTTT. This chain links TRBV5-1 with TRBJ2-3; no clear D gene. The CDR3 is 12 residues long. Germline V lookup: CDR1 SGHRS, CDR2 YFSETQ. V was pared by 0 bases and J by 6 bases, with 5 bases between.